Listed here is a single T cell receptor (beta chain). What it binds is not known. V dropped 3 bases and J dropped 1; count of bases not matched to a gene: 7. The germline V gene has CDR1 ENHRY and CDR2 SYGVKD. This CDR3 is built from 16 residues. The data were taken from a study of OX40 agonist ivuxolimab in advanced cancers. Study in general: Partial responses were achieved by three patients, one with hepatocellular carcinoma and two with cutaneous melanoma.

Data came from immunoSEQ multiplex PCR; TCRdb stores just in-frame clones and leaves some out. The sample shows around 51,000 clones, just under 90% of them seen only once. Study-wide results and caveats: In the 0.1 to 3.0 mg/kg range, CD4+ and CD8+ blood T cells had expanded clonally by week 6. Some of the lowest clonal expansion was seen in partial responders at 0.1-3.0 mg/kg.

This clonotype was obtained from an adult with an advanced solid tumor such as melanoma, head and neck, liver or kidney cancer. Sequenced here: CD4+ or CD8+ T cells sorted from blood, sampled in a trial of the OX40 agonist ivuxolimab. V is TRBV10-3 and J is TRBJ2-3; 7 bases align to TRBD1. The CDR3: CAISEGGGSRTDTQYF. The CDR3 region has the DNA TGTGCCATCAGTGAAGGGGGCGGCTCCCGCACAGATACGCAGTATTTT.